These 21 T cell receptor beta chains were all obtained from the same sample, sequenced in a study of blood T cells in healthy people across ages. PCR was performed a second time for 7 to 11 cycles using a sample-barcoded 5' primer and a J-beta primer mix. TCRdb re-analysed the 5' RACE reads in MiXCR, keeping a single row per CDR3 protein. The repertoire has about 1.6 million distinct CDR3 sequences, about 35% of them found once; the top ten carry 11%. The sequenced material came from blood. These receptors were collected from a woman in her twenties or thirties in good health.

The chain couples TRBV20-1 to TRBJ2-2; 8 bases line up with TRBD2. V was pared by 3 bases and J by 5 bases, with 5 bases of the junction left unmatched. The CDR3 runs 14 residues. Germline CDR1 and CDR2: DFQATT and SNEGSKA (reference sequence). DNA of the CDR3: TGCAGTGCTAGCGGGGGGGCACGAACCGGGGAGCTGTTTTTT. It is translated as CSASGGARTGELFF.

This clonotype has just a few counts. This chain connects TRBV5-1 to TRBJ2-1, with 7 positions matching TRBD2. The trim removed 0 bases at V and 5 bases at J, leaving 8 bases unmatched. Germline values: CDR1 SGHRS, CDR2 YFSETQ. This CDR3 has 16 amino acids. The CDR3 loop is CASSLGPSGTNNEQFF. In DNA form, the CDR3 reads TGCGCCAGCAGCTTGGGCCCTAGCGGAACAAACAATGAGCAGTTCTTC.

The chain recombines TRBV20-1 with TRBJ1-6, with D hard to call. V was trimmed by 6 bases and J by 2 bases, leaving 14 bases between them. The CDR3 spans 15 residues. Germline assignment: CDR1 DFQATT and CDR2 SNEGSKA (reference sequence). DNA of the CDR3: TGCAGTGCGGAAATTCGGCCTGCCTATAATTCACCCCTCCACTTT. Residues: CSAEIRPAYNSPLHF.

This clonotype was observed once. The chain recombines TRBV5-1 with TRBJ1-2; D call uncertain. Germline V lookup: CDR1 SGHRS, CDR2 YFSETQ. The CDR3 is 15 residues long. V was trimmed by 0 bases and J by 0 bases, leaving 9 bases between them. The CDR3 protein is CASSLEFGANYGYTF. Here the CDR3 DNA reads TGCGCCAGCAGCTTGGAATTCGGAGCTAACTATGGCTACACCTTC.

The genes are TRBV18 and TRBJ1-2; the D gene is possibly TRBD1 (6 bases). Per germline, CDR1 KGHSH and CDR2 LQKENI. Trimming removed 4 bases from V and 4 bases from J, with 10 bases in between. This CDR3 has 13 amino acids. The CDR3 nucleotides are TGTGCCAGCTCACAGGGGGAACGCTATGGCTACACCTTC. Its translation: CASSQGERYGYTF.

This chain uses TRBV13 with TRBJ1-1, with 9 bases that match TRBD1. This CDR3 is 14 amino acids long. V shed 5 bases and J 5 bases; nucleotides not matched to a gene: 6. From germline, CDR1 is PRHDT and CDR2 FYEKMQ (reference sequence). DNA for the CDR3: TGTGCCAGCAGCCAGACAGGGGGTAAAACTGAAGCTTTCTTT. It translates to CASSQTGGKTEAFF.

This clonotype occurred a few times. V gene TRBV7-6 combines with J gene TRBJ2-5; 11 bases line up with TRBD2. Near its end, the DNA agrees better with TRBJ2-7, so the J call may be wrong. This CDR3 comprises 16 residues. Germline V gene data show CDR1 as SGHVS and CDR2 as FNYEAQ. CDR3 bases: TGTGCCAGCAGCTTGGCCCCGACTAGCGGGATGAGCGAGCAGTACTTC. Translating gives CASSLAPTSGMSEQYF.

This clonotype was seen just once. V and J are TRBV30 and TRBJ2-7; TRBD1 matches at 9 bases. J gave up 5 bases and V 4 bases, and 9 bases lay outside the gene matches. CDR1 and CDR2 from the germline V gene are GTSNPN and SVGIG (reference sequence). This CDR3 is built from 14 residues. The CDR3 sequence: CAWKKGTGTHEQYF. In nucleotides, the CDR3 is TGTGCCTGGAAAAAGGGGACAGGGACCCACGAGCAGTACTTC.

This clonotype was detected many times. V usage is TRBV29-1 and J usage is TRBJ2-5; D is unresolved. CDR3 length: 11 amino acids. V was shortened by 5 bases and J by 4 bases, with 8 bases between the two germline ends. Germline assignment: CDR1 SQVTM and CDR2 ANQGSEA. The CDR3 protein is CSVLPGETQYF. The CDR3 nucleotides are TGCAGCGTTCTCCCGGGAGAGACCCAGTACTTC.

The CDR3 region is CASIPGTGTYEQYF. The CDR3 nucleotides are TGTGCCAGCATCCCAGGGACAGGGACCTACGAGCAGTACTTC. The chain joins TRBV3-1 to TRBJ2-5; 9 bases agree with TRBD1. The DNA end favors TRBJ2-7, so the J call may be wrong. The CDR3 is 14 amino acids. Germline CDR1 LGHDT, CDR2 YNNKEL (reference sequence).

The chain uses TRBV5-1 and TRBJ2-5; 7 bases match TRBD1. Germline CDR1 reads SGHRS; CDR2 reads YFSETQ. The V gene end was trimmed by 2 bases and the J gene end by 11 bases; junction bases not matched to a gene: 9. The CDR3 has 13 amino acids. The CDR3: CASSFTDRESQYF. CDR3 sequence (DNA): TGCGCCAGCAGCTTCACCGACAGGGAGAGTCAGTACTTC.

V gene TRBV5-1 combines with J gene TRBJ2-1; D is possibly TRBD1 or TRBD2 (6 bases each). V lost 7 bases and J lost 8, with 22 bases in between. Germline assignment: CDR1 SGHRS and CDR2 YFSETQ. This CDR3 has 15 residues. The CDR3 nucleotides read TGCGCCAGCCATAGGGGGGACGGGGTGAACGATGAGCAGTTCTTC. Translation: CASHRGDGVNDEQFF.

This clonotype was detected a few times. The chain links TRBV10-3 to TRBJ1-1, with 7 nucleotides matching TRBD1. V was clipped by 5 bases and J by 4 bases; unmatched bases: 16. Germline V CDR1 and CDR2: ENHRY, SYGVKD. CDR3 length: 17 amino acids. The CDR3 DNA sequence: TGTGCCATCAGTTCCAGGGGGGCGCCCTCTTTGGTCACTGAAGCTTTCTTT. It specifies CAISSRGAPSLVTEAFF.

The chain uses TRBV5-1 and TRBJ2-5, with D possibly being TRBD1 (6 bases). This CDR3 is built from 17 residues. V shed 4 bases and J shed 11 bases, with 30 bases lying between them. Per germline, CDR1 SGHRS and CDR2 YFSETQ. This CDR3 is CASSRSGGSLLSYEQYF. In DNA, the CDR3 is TGCGCCAGCAGCCGAAGTGGGGGCTCCTTACTCTCCTACGAACAGTACTTC.

V and J are TRBV3-1 and TRBJ2-2; no clear D. Germline values: CDR1 LGHDT, CDR2 YNNKEL (reference sequence). This CDR3 spans 13 amino acids. Trimming removed 1 base from V and 7 bases from J, with 7 bases in between. The CDR3 is CASSQGRRGELFF. In DNA, the CDR3 is TGTGCCAGCAGCCAAGGGCGTCGCGGGGAGCTGTTTTTT.

This clonotype was seen repeatedly, ten times or more. This sequence joins TRBV4-2 and TRBJ2-3, with 9 bases matching TRBD2. J was trimmed by 6 bases and V by 0 bases; bases with no gene match: 13. The germline gives CDR1 LGHNA, CDR2 YNFKEQ. The CDR3 runs 18 residues. The CDR3 sequence: CASSQDPMAGGPGDTQYF. CDR3 DNA sequence: TGTGCCAGCAGCCAAGACCCGATGGCGGGGGGGCCAGGCGATACGCAGTATTTT.

The rearrangement uses TRBV6-1 and TRBJ1-1; no clear D gene. This CDR3 spans 12 amino acids. Trimming stripped 3 bases from V and 4 bases from J, with 6 bases between. CDR1 and CDR2 from the germline V gene are MNHNS and SASEGT. This chain's CDR3 is CASSDWGTEAFF. The DNA of the CDR3 is TGTGCCAGCAGTGACTGGGGCACTGAAGCTTTCTTT.

This clonotype was seen only a few times. The J gene is TRBJ1-5, the V gene TRBV7-9; 9 bases are a match to TRBD1. CDR3 length: 16 amino acids. Losses at the gene ends were 0 bases for V and 7 bases for J; bases not matched to a gene: 7. In germline, CDR1 is SEHNR, CDR2 FQNEAQ (reference sequence). Here the CDR3 reads CASSLAQGAKGQPQHF. The CDR3, as DNA: TGTGCCAGCAGCTTAGCACAGGGGGCGAAAGGACAGCCCCAGCATTTT. The variable domain in full, completed from reference TRBV7-9 and TRBJ1-5, reads DTGVSQNPRHKITKRGQNVTFRCDPISEHNRLYWYRQTLGQGPEFLTYFQNEAQLEKSRLLSDRFSAERPKGSFSTLEIQRTEQGDSAMYLCASSLAQGAKGQPQHFGDGTRLSIL.

The gene calls are TRBV6-2 or TRBV6-3 and TRBJ2-7; 12 nucleotides agree with TRBD2. The germline gives CDR1 MNHEY, CDR2 SVGEGT. This CDR3 spans 14 amino acids. The ends lost 7 bases at V and 6 bases at J; junction bases unmatched: 7. The CDR3, as DNA: TGTGCCAGCATTCGACTAGCGGGAGACGGCGAGCAGTACTTC. This encodes CASIRLAGDGEQYF.

In this sample, this clonotype turned up many times. This chain connects TRBV29-1 to TRBJ2-1; 7 bases fit TRBD1. Germline lookup yields CDR1 SQVTM and CDR2 ANQGSEA. J was trimmed by 3 bases and V by 6 bases; bases with no gene match: 8. CDR3 length: 14 residues. CDR3 in amino acids: CSVILRDSYNEQFF. CDR3 coding DNA: TGCAGCGTGATCCTCCGGGACAGCTACAATGAGCAGTTCTTC.

This clonotype was counted only a few times. The chain uses TRBV27 and TRBJ2-4, with D unclear. CDR3 size: 13 residues. Trimming removed 3 bases from V and 4 bases from J, with 7 bases in between. Germline V gene lookup returns CDR1 MNHEY and CDR2 SMNVEV (reference sequence). The CDR3 here is CASSLTEKNIQYF. The DNA for the CDR3 is TGTGCCAGCAGTTTGACGGAAAAAAACATTCAGTACTTC.